This T cell receptor beta chain came from a study of CDR3 diversity in severe acne. V lost 6 bases, J lost 5 bases, and 18 bases lay in between. The CDR3 loop spans 15 amino acids. CDR1 is SEHNR, CDR2 FQNEAQ, per germline (reference sequence). TCRdb reprocessed the PCR reads via MiXCR and lists one record per CDR3 protein. Of about 97,000 distinct CDR3 sequences detected, around 56% appear once; the ten largest clones hold around an eighth. V and J are TRBV7-9 and TRBJ2-3; D call uncertain. The TCR was taken from a male donor with acne. Sequences were obtained from blood. Written as DNA, the CDR3 is TGTGCCAGCAGTCCCCCAGCGCCGAGGCTAGATACGCAGTATTTT. It encodes CASSPPAPRLDTQYF.